This TCR beta chain came from a study of T cell responses to AZD1222 COVID-19 vaccine. The ends lost 6 bases at V and 6 bases at J; junction bases unmatched: 9. This CDR3 is built from 15 residues. Germline CDR1 is LGHNT and CDR2 is FRNRAP. Libraries were prepared by immunoSEQ multiplex PCR; TCRdb keeps only in-frame clonotypes and omits some of them. This sample carries some 140,000 clones, roughly 92% of them seen once, and the ten largest clones take 0.91%. The source material was peripheral blood, sampled on day 0 of AZD1222 vaccination. The V and J genes are TRBV12-5 and TRBJ2-2; TRBD2 matches 8 bases. The receptor was derived from an adult in good health. The CDR3 loop reads CASGPGLVRAGELFF. The CDR3 bases are TGTGCTAGTGGGCCGGGACTAGTGAGGGCCGGGGAGCTGTTTTTT.